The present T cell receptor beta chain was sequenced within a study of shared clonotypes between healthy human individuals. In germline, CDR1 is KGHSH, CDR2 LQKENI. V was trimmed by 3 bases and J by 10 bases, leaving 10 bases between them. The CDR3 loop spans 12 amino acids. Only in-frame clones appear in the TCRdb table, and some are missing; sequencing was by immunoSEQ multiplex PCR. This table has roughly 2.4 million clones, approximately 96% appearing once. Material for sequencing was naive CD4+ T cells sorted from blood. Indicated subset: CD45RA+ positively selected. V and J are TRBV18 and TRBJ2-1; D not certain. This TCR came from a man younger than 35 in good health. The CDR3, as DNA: TGTGCCAGCTCACCTCCAAGTCGCGAGCAGTTCTTC. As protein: CASSPPSREQFF.